This T cell receptor beta chain was recorded in a study of OX40 agonist ivuxolimab in advanced cancers. Here immunoSEQ multiplex PCR was the method, and the copy in TCRdb shows in-frame clones only, minus some. This repertoire shows around 70,000 clones, 80% to 85% found once; its top ten account for roughly 2.3%. J was trimmed by 0 bases and V by 0 bases; bases with no gene match: 2. Germline CDR1 and CDR2: SGHNT and YYREEE (reference sequence). The CDR3 contains 16 residues. Patients were excluded for autoimmune disease history or systemic immunosuppression. The specimen was CD4+ or CD8+ T cells sorted from blood, collected in a trial of the OX40 agonist ivuxolimab. The chain uses TRBV5-4 and TRBJ2-1; 8 bases agree with TRBD2. The source of this sequence is an adult with an advanced solid tumor such as melanoma, head and neck, liver or kidney cancer. The chain's CDR3 is CASSLDLAGSYNEQFF. Written as DNA, the CDR3 is TGTGCCAGCAGCTTGGACCTAGCGGGCTCCTACAATGAGCAGTTCTTC.